The T cell receptor beta chain under discussion was sequenced for a study of shared clonotypes between healthy human individuals. For the study at large: Sampling drew on donors who were a couple of women and a few men aged 18 to 49.

Assay used: immunoSEQ multiplex PCR; TCRdb lists only in-frame clones, some missing. The profile shows millions of clones, around 90% of them singletons. The study separated CD4+ cells into CD45RA+ naive and CD45RA-negative memory subsets. Unmatched junction bases numbered 12, after V lost 5 bases and J lost 5 bases. Germline CDR1 and CDR2: SGHTA and FQGNSA. The CDR3 loop spans 17 amino acids. This TCR came from a man younger than 35 in good health. Sequencing input: naive CD4+ T cells sorted from blood. The subset: CD45RA+ positively selected. This rearrangement joins TRBV7-2 to TRBJ2-7; 13 positions agree with TRBD2. The CDR3 DNA reads TGTGCCAGCAGCCAAATACGGACTAGCGGGAGTGCCAACGAGCAGTACTTC. As protein: CASSQIRTSGSANEQYF.